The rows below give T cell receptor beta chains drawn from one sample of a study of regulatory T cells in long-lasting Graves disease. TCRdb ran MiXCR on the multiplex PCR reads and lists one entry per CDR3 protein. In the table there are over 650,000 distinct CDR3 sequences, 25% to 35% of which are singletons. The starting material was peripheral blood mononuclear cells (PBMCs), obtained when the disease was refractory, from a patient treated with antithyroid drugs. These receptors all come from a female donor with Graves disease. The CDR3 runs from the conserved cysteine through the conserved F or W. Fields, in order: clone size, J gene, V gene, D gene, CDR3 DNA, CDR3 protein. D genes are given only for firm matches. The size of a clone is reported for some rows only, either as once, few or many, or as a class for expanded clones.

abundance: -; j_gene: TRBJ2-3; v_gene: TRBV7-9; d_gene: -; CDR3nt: TGTGCCAGCAGCTTCTCTCGACAGGACCCCACAGATACGCAGTATTTT; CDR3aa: CASSFSRQDPTDTQYF
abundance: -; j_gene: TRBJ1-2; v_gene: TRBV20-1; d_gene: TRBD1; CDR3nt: TGCAGTGCTCCGACCGGACAGGTTAACTATGGCTACACCTTC; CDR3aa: CSAPTGQVNYGYTF
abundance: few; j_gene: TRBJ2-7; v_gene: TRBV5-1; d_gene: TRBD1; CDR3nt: TGCGCCAGCAGCTTCTCGACAGGGGGGTCCTACGAGCAGTACTTC; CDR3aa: CASSFSTGGSYEQYF
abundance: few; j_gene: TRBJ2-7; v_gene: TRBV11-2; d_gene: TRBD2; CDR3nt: TGTGCCAGCAGCTCGGGGGGGGGGAGGGTCGGCGAGCAGTACTTC; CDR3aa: CASSSGGGRVGEQYF
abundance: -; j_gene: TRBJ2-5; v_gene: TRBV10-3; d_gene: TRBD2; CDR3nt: TGTGCCATCAGTGAGGGACTAGGAGAGACCCAGTACTTC; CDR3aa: CAISEGLGETQYF
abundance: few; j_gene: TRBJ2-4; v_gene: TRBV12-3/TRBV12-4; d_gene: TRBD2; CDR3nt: TGTGCCAGCACAAACGGCCAGGGACTAGCGGGAGAAGAAAACATTCAGTACTTC; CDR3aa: CASTNGQGLAGEENIQYF
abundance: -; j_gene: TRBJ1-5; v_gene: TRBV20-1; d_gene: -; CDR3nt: TGCAGTGCTAGAGATCAGGGTCGTGGCAATCAGCCCCAGCATTTT; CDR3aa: CSARDQGRGNQPQHF
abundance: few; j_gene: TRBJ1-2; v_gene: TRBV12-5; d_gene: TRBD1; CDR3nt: TGTGCTAGTGGTTGGGACTACGGGGACAGAGACTACACCTTC; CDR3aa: CASGWDYGDRDYTF
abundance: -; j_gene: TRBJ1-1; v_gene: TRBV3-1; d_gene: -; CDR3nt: TGTGCCAGCAGCCAGGCTTTCTTT; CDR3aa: CASSQAFF
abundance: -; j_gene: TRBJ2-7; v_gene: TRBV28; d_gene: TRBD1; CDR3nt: TGTGCCAGCAGGGGCGGGACAGGGGTATACGAGCAGTACTTC; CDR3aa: CASRGGTGVYEQYF
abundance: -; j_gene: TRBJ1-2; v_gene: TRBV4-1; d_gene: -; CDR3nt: TGCGCCAGCAGCCAAGACGCGACCGAAGATGGCTACACCTTC; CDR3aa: CASSQDATEDGYTF
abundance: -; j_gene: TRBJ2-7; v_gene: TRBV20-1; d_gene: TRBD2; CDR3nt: TGCAGTGCTAGAGATGGGCGGGAGGGCCGTTACGAGCAGTACTTC; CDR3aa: CSARDGREGRYEQYF
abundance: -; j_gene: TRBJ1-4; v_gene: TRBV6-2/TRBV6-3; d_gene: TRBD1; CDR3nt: TGTGCCAGCAGTTCCCCACAGGGGTCTAATGAAAAACTGTTTTTT; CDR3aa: CASSSPQGSNEKLFF
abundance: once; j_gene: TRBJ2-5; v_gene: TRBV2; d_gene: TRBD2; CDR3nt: TGTGCCAGCAAGATGACTAGCGGGTTTGAGACCCAGTACTTC; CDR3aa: CASKMTSGFETQYF
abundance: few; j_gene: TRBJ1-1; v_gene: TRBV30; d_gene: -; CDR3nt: TGTGCCTGGAGTGGGGGGGGGAACACTGAAGCTTTCTTT; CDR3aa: CAWSGGGNTEAFF
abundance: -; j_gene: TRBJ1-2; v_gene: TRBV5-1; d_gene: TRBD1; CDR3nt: TGCGCCAGCAGCTTGGCCGACAGGGTGGTTGGCTACACCTTC; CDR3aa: CASSLADRVVGYTF
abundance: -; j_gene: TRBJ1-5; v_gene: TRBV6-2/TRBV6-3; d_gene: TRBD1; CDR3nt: TGTGCCAGCAGTGGGGGGACAGAAGGAGGCAATCAGCCCCAGCATTTT; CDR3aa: CASSGGTEGGNQPQHF
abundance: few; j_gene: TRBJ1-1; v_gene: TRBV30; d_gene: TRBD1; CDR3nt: TGTGCCTGGGGCAGGGGGCCTGAAGCTTTCTTT; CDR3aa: CAWGRGPEAFF
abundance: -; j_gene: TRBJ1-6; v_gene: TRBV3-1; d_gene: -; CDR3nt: TGTGCCAGCAGCCAAGACTATTCACCCCTCCACTTT; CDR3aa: CASSQDYSPLHF
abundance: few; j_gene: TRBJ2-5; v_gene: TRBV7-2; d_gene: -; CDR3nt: TGTGCCAGCAGCCTCCCGGGACGCAAAGAGACCCAGCACTTC; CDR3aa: CASSLPGRKETQHF
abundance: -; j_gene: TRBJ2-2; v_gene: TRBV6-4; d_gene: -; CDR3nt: TGTGCCAGCAGTGCGGGAGACACCGGGGAGCTGTTTTTT; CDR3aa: CASSAGDTGELFF
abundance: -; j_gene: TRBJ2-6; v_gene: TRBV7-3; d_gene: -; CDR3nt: TGTGCCAGCAGCTCCCCCGGAGGAAACCCTGGGGCCAACGTCCTGACTTTC; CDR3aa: CASSSPGGNPGANVLTF
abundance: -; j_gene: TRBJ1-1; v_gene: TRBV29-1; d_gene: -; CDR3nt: TGCAGCGTTGAAGTATGGGGGAACACTGAAGCTTTCTTT; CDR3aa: CSVEVWGNTEAFF
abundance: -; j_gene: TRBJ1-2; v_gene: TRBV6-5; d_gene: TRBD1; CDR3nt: TGTGCCAGCAGTTCTTGGACAGGGGGCCCGAACTATGGCTACACCTTC; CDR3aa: CASSSWTGGPNYGYTF
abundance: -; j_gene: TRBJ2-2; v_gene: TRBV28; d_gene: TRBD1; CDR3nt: TGTGCCAGCAGTTTATGGAAGGGGAACAGGGGGCAGGACACCGGGGAGCTGTTTTTT; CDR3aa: CASSLWKGNRGQDTGELFF
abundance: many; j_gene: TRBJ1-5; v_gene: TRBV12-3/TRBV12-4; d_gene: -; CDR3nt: TGTGCCAGCAGTTTAGTTGGGAGTAGCAATCAGCCCCAGCATTTT; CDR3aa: CASSLVGSSNQPQHF
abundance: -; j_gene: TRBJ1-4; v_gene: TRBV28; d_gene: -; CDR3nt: TGTGCCAGCAGTTTAATTTTCGCCCAATCGGGGCTGTTTTTT; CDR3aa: CASSLIFAQSGLFF
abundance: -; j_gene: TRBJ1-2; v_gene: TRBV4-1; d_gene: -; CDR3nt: TGCGCCAGCAGCCAAGATGGTGAGGGGATCGGCTATGGCTACACCTTC; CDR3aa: CASSQDGEGIGYGYTF
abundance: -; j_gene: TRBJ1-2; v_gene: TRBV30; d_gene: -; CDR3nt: TGTGCCTGGAGTGTACATGGGGATTCAGTTTATGGCTACACCTTC; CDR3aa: CAWSVHGDSVYGYTF
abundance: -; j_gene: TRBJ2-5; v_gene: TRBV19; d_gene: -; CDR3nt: TGTGCCAGTAGTACCCCCGTGAAGGGATGGTCCCAGTACTTC; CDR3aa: CASSTPVKGWSQYF
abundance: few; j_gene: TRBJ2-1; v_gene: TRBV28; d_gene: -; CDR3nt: TGTGCCAGCAGACCGCACGGCGGTGGTGAGCAGTTCTTC; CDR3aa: CASRPHGGGEQFF
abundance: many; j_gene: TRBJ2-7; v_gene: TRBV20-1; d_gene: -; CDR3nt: TGCAGTGCCCTCTCCCGGACCCTCACCCGGGAGCAGTACTTC; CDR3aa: CSALSRTLTREQYF
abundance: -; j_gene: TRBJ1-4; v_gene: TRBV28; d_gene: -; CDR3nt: TGTGCCAGCTGGGGCAGCCGGGAAAAACTGTTTTTT; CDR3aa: CASWGSREKLFF
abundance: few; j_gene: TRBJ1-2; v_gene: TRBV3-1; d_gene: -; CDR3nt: TGTGCCAGCAGCCAAGGGGATGTCGGACAGAGTGGCTACACCTTC; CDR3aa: CASSQGDVGQSGYTF
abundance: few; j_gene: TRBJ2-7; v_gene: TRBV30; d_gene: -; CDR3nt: TGTGCCTGGAACCGGGTCAGGGGCAGGTACGAGCAGTACTTC; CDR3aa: CAWNRVRGRYEQYF
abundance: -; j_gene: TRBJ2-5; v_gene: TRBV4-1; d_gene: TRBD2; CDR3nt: TGCGCCAGCAGCCAAAGCCTAGCGGGAGAGACCCAGTACTTC; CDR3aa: CASSQSLAGETQYF